These 25 T cell receptor beta chains came from one sample sequenced in a study of OX40 agonist ivuxolimab in advanced cancers. Profiling relied on immunoSEQ multiplex PCR, and the TCRdb table lists in-frame clones only, not all of them. This sample carries some 150,000 clones, around nine tenths of them seen once, and the ten largest clones take approximately 0.99%. This specimen consisted of CD4+ or CD8+ T cells sorted from blood, obtained in a trial of the OX40 agonist ivuxolimab. Source of these receptors: an adult with an advanced solid tumor such as melanoma, head and neck, liver or kidney cancer.

V usage is TRBV20-1 and J usage is TRBJ2-1; D remains unclear. This CDR3 is 11 amino acids long. The V gene's germline CDR1 is DFQATT and CDR2 SNEGSKA (reference sequence). The CDR3 region has the DNA TGCAGCATAGGGTTAGTCAATGAGCAGTTCTTC. Protein sequence: CSIGLVNEQFF.

This sequence joins TRBV21-1 and TRBJ2-7; TRBD1 reflects the table's D call only, with no check against the DNA. TRBV21-1 is marked as a pseudogene. CDR3 length equals 13 residues. This chain's CDR3 is CASSSRDSYEQYF. In DNA, the CDR3 is TGTGCCAGCAGCTCCCGGGACAGCTACGAGCAGTACTTC.

The V gene is TRBV6-6, the J gene TRBJ2-3; D is possibly TRBD2 (6 bases). The germline V gene has CDR1 MNHNY and CDR2 SVGAGI (reference sequence). V lost 6 bases and J 5 bases, leaving 15 bases between the germline ends. The CDR3 loop spans 14 amino acids. CDR3 in amino acids: CASRNAQGGDTQYF. The CDR3, as DNA: TGTGCCAGCAGGAACGCCCAGGGAGGAGATACGCAGTATTTT.

As to this clone: One junction end disagrees with the germline gene, perhaps due to a read error. The CDR3 sequence: CASRLGARSEAKNIQYF. The DNA of the CDR3 is TGTGCCAGCAGGTTAGGGGCCCGGTCAGAAGCCAAAAACATTCAGTACTTC. This chain joins TRBV13 and TRBJ2-4; D may be TRBD1 (5 bases). The CDR3 is 17 amino acids. From germline, CDR1 is PRHDT and CDR2 FYEKMQ (reference sequence). The variable domain in full, completed from reference TRBV13 and TRBJ2-4, reads AAGVIQSPRHLIKEKRETATLKCYPIPRHDTVYWYQQGPGQDPQFLISFYEKMQSDKGSIPDRFSAQQFSDYHSELNMSSLELGDSALYFCASRLGARSEAKNIQYFGAGTRLSVL.

The V gene is TRBV7-2, the J gene TRBJ2-7; perhaps TRBD2 as D (6 bases). Trimming stripped 5 bases from V and 2 bases from J, with 16 bases between. The germline V gene has CDR1 SGHTA and CDR2 FQGNSA. This CDR3 region has 15 residues. The CDR3 DNA follows: TGTGCCAGCAGCGGAGGGGCGGGGTTGACCTACGAGCAGTACTTC. This encodes CASSGGAGLTYEQYF.

This chain links TRBV6-1 with TRBJ2-2; D not certain. CDR1 and CDR2 from the germline V gene are MNHNS and SASEGT. V lost 6 bases and J lost 1, with 3 bases in between. The CDR3 extends over 12 amino acids. The CDR3 spells CASSLNTGELFF. In nucleotides, the CDR3 is TGTGCCAGCAGCCTGAACACCGGGGAGCTGTTTTTT.

V gene TRBV5-1 combines with J gene TRBJ2-7, with 7 positions matching TRBD1. V shed 1 base, J shed 7 bases, and the junction held 11 bases outside the gene matches. This CDR3 is built from 15 residues. Germline lookup yields CDR1 SGHRS and CDR2 YFSETQ. CDR3 loop: CASSLTALQGSEQYF. Written as DNA, the CDR3 is TGCGCCAGCAGCTTGACGGCACTACAGGGGTCTGAGCAGTACTTC.

The genes are TRBV7-6 and TRBJ2-7; maybe TRBD1 (7 bases). Trimming left V 5 bases short and J 1 base short, with 12 bases between. In germline, CDR1 is SGHVS, CDR2 FNYEAQ. CDR3 length: 14 residues. The CDR3, as DNA: TGTGCCAGCAGCCCGCCAGGGGGGTCCTACGAGCAGTACTTC. Its protein is CASSPPGGSYEQYF.

This clone has a handful of counts. The chain links TRBV14 to TRBJ2-7; TRBD1 matches at 7 bases. The CDR3 is 16 residues long. The V segment lost 3 bases and the J segment 0 bases; nucleotides outside the gene matches: 8. The germline CDR1 and CDR2 sequences are SGHDN and FVKESK. The CDR3 sequence: CASSQGRDSSSYEQYF. The CDR3 nucleotides are TGTGCCAGCAGCCAGGGCCGGGACAGTAGCTCCTACGAGCAGTACTTC.

This chain uses TRBV2 with TRBJ2-7, with D hard to call. Germline V gives CDR1 SNHLY, CDR2 FYNNEI. Trimming took off 7 bases at V and 4 bases at J, with 11 bases between the two ends. The CDR3 consists of 12 residues. In nucleotides, the CDR3 is TGTGCCAGCACCCCGACAATTTACGAGCAGTACTTC. Translating gives CASTPTIYEQYF.

In its sample, this clone was seen a few times. This chain uses TRBV2 with TRBJ2-7, with 8 nucleotides matching TRBD1. CDR1 is SNHLY and CDR2 is FYNNEI in the germline V gene. CDR3 length: 14 residues. J lost 4 bases, V lost 9 bases, and 11 bases had no gene match. The CDR3 region has the DNA TGTGCCAGTTGGACAGGGCTCGGAGGATACGAGCAGTACTTC. This codes for CASWTGLGGYEQYF.

CDR3 nucleotides: TGTGCCAGCAGCTCGGCCCAAAGGAGCACAGATACGCAGTATTTT. Its translation: CASSSAQRSTDTQYF. V is TRBV7-9 and J is TRBJ2-3; D not resolved. This CDR3 has 15 amino acids. With 4 bases removed from V and 0 bases from J, the gap between germline ends came to 11 bases. Germline loops: CDR1 SEHNR, CDR2 FQNEAQ (reference sequence).

V gene TRBV28 combines with J gene TRBJ1-3, with a weak D call TRBD1 (6 bases). Trimming left V 9 bases short and J 0 bases short, with 12 bases between. CDR1 MDHEN and CDR2 SYDVKM come from the germline V gene. The CDR3 is 14 amino acids. CDR3 sequence: CASQDRSSGNTIYF. The CDR3 DNA is TGTGCCAGTCAAGACAGGAGCTCTGGAAACACCATATATTTT. Supplemented by reference TRBV28 and TRBJ1-3, the full variable domain reads DVKVTQSSRYLVKRTGEKVFLECVQDMDHENMFWYRQDPGLGLRLIYFSYDVKMKEKGDIPEGYSVSREKKERFSLILESASTNQTSMYLCASQDRSSGNTIYFGEGSWLTVV.

V gene TRBV6-5 combines with J gene TRBJ2-1; D is uncertain. V was clipped by 6 bases and J by 4 bases, with 16 bases between them. This CDR3 is built from 15 residues. The germline V gene encodes CDR1 MNHEY and CDR2 SVGAGI. The CDR3 loop is CASRNSGTLYNEQFF. The CDR3 DNA reads TGTGCCAGCAGAAACTCGGGTACACTATACAATGAGCAGTTCTTC.

Note on this clone: Germline and junction disagree at one end, which may indicate a read error. The chain is built from TRBV19 and TRBJ2-2; D not resolved. Germline-derived CDR1 and CDR2 are LNHDA and SQIVND (reference sequence). The CDR3 totals 14 residues. CDR3 loop: CASSLELDTGELFF. In DNA form, the CDR3 reads TGTGCCAGTAGTCTAGAATTAGATACCGGGGAGCTGTTTTTT.

The rearrangement uses TRBV5-4 and TRBJ2-1, with a tentative D call TRBD2 (6 bases). This CDR3 contains 16 residues. The ends were cut back, 5 bases at V and 2 bases at J, with 17 bases in the middle. Germline V CDR1 and CDR2: SGHNT, YYREEE (reference sequence). As DNA, the CDR3 is TGTGCCAGCAGACCCCCGGGAGTAGAAGCCTACAATGAGCAGTTCTTC. This gives the protein CASRPPGVEAYNEQFF.

The chain combines TRBV4-2 with TRBJ2-7; 7 bases agree with TRBD2. The V gene's germline CDR1 is LGHNA and CDR2 YNFKEQ. The V gene end was trimmed by 4 bases and the J gene end by 2 bases; junction bases not matched to a gene: 8. The CDR3 extends over 15 amino acids. The CDR3 DNA sequence: TGTGCCAGCAGCCCAGCCAGCGGGGCGACCTACGAGCAGTACTTC. Translation gives CASSPASGATYEQYF.

The V and J genes are TRBV6-4 and TRBJ1-1; D is uncertain. Trimming removed 5 bases from V and 5 bases from J, with 15 bases in between. There are 14 residues in the CDR3. Germline V gives CDR1 MRHNA, CDR2 SNTAGT. CDR3 sequence: CASSPSIRGTEAFF. In DNA, the CDR3 is TGTGCCAGCAGTCCCTCGATTCGGGGAACTGAAGCTTTCTTT.

The J gene is TRBJ2-5, the V gene TRBV19; a weak D match, TRBD2 (5 bases). With 5 bases removed from V and 2 bases from J, the gap between germline ends came to 9 bases. The V gene's germline CDR1 is LNHDA and CDR2 SQIVND (reference sequence). The CDR3 is 13 residues long. This CDR3 reads CASSGSSQETQYF. The CDR3 DNA reads as TGTGCCAGTAGTGGGAGTTCGCAAGAGACCCAGTACTTC. The whole variable domain, remainder taken from reference TRBV19 and TRBJ2-5, is DGGITQSPKYLFRKEGQNVTLSCEQNLNHDAMYWYRQDPGQGLRLIYYSQIVNDFQKGDIAEGYSVSREKKESFPLTVTSAQKNPTAFYLCASSGSSQETQYFGPGTRLLVL.

This clone has only one observation. DNA of the CDR3: TGTGCCAGCAGCTTAACGCTAGCGGGAGGGACAGATACGCAGTATTTT. Translation: CASSLTLAGGTDTQYF. The V gene is TRBV7-3, the J gene TRBJ2-3; TRBD2 matches at 12 bases. The CDR3 has 16 amino acids. V lost 0 bases, J lost 3 bases, and 1 base stayed unmatched. CDR1 is SGHTA, CDR2 FQGTGA, per germline.

This clone was detected only once. The chain links TRBV5-1 to TRBJ2-3; 7 bases are a match to TRBD2. There are 14 residues in the CDR3. V shed 3 bases, J shed 3 bases, and the junction held 4 bases outside the gene matches. Germline lookup yields CDR1 SGHRS and CDR2 YFSETQ. CDR3 DNA sequence: TGCGCCAGCAGCTCGGGGGAGGGGACAGATACGCAGTATTTT. As protein: CASSSGEGTDTQYF. Using reference TRBV5-1 and TRBJ2-3 for the parts outside the CDR3, the full variable domain is KAGVTQTPRYLIKTRGQQVTLSCSPISGHRSVSWYQQTPGQGLQFLFEYFSETQRNKGNFPGRFSGRQFSNSRSEMNVSTLELGDSALYLCASSSGEGTDTQYFGPGTRLTVL.

The chain recombines TRBV11-2 with TRBJ1-1, with D possibly being TRBD1 (6 bases). Germline lookup yields CDR1 SGHAT and CDR2 FQNNGV. This CDR3 has 14 residues. The V end was cut by 7 bases, the J end by 0 bases, with 12 bases between. Here the CDR3 DNA reads TGTGCCAGCAACCAGGGGAGTTTGAACACTGAAGCTTTCTTT. This gives the protein CASNQGSLNTEAFF.

The chain links TRBV5-1 to TRBJ2-5; the match to TRBD1 covers 9 bases. The CDR3 loop spans 17 amino acids. The V gene end was trimmed by 2 bases and the J gene end by 0 bases; junction bases not matched to a gene: 8. Per the germline V gene, CDR1 is SGHRS and CDR2 is YFSETQ. This chain's CDR3 is CASSFGQGRFNQETQYF. The CDR3 bases are TGCGCCAGCAGCTTTGGACAGGGGCGATTCAACCAAGAGACCCAGTACTTC.

For this clone: A junction end diverges from the germline sequence, so it may reflect a read error. The chain has TRBV19 and TRBJ2-7, with 13 bases lining up with TRBD2. Germline CDR1 is LNHDA and CDR2 is SQIVND (reference sequence). The CDR3 length is 15 residues. Here the CDR3 DNA reads TGTGCCAGTAGAGGGACTAGCGGGGCCTCCTACGGGCAGTACTTC. Translating gives CASRGTSGASYGQYF.

J is TRBJ2-7 and V is TRBV28; 8 nucleotides agree with TRBD1. With V trimmed by 3 bases and J by 4 bases, 8 bases remained unmatched. Germline lookup yields CDR1 MDHEN and CDR2 SYDVKM. There are 15 residues in the CDR3. The CDR3 nucleotides are TGTGCCAGCAGTTTCGGGACAGGCGATGAGTACGAGCAGTACTTC. Its translation: CASSFGTGDEYEQYF.